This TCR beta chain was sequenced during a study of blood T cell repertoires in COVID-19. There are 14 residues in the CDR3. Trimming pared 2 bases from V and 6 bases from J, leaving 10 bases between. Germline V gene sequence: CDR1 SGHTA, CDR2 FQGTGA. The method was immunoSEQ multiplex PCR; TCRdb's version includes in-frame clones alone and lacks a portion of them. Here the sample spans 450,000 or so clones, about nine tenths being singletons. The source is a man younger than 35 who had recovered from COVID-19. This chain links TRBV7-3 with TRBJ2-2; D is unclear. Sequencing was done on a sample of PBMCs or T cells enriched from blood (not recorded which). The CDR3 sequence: CASSLSGVSGELFF. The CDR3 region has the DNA TGTGCCAGCAGCTTATCAGGCGTATCCGGGGAGCTGTTTTTT. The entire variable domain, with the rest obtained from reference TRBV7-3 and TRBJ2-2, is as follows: GAGVSQTPSNKVTEKGKYVELRCDPISGHTALYWYRQSLGQGPEFLIYFQGTGAADDSGLPNDRFFAVRPEGSVSTLKIQRTERGDSAVYLCASSLSGVSGELFFGEGSRLTVL.